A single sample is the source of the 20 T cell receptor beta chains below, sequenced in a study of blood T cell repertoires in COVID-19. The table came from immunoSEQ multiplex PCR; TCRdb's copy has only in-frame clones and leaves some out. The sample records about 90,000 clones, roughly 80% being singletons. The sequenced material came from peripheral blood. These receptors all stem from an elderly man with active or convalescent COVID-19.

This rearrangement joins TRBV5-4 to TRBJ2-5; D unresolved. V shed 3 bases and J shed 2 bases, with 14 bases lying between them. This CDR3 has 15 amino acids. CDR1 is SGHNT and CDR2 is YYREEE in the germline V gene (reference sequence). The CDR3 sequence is CASSSQRHQQETQYF. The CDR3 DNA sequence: TGTGCCAGCAGCTCCCAGAGACACCAACAAGAGACCCAGTACTTC.

The CDR3 loop reads CASKEDFLGAQETQYF. CDR3 DNA sequence: TGTGCCAGCAAAGAGGACTTTCTGGGGGCCCAAGAGACCCAGTACTTC. The chain is built from TRBV28 and TRBJ2-5; D perhaps matches TRBD1 (6 bases). The CDR3 has 16 residues. Deletions cut 7 bases from V and 1 base from J, with 19 bases between. CDR1 is MDHEN and CDR2 is SYDVKM in the germline V gene.

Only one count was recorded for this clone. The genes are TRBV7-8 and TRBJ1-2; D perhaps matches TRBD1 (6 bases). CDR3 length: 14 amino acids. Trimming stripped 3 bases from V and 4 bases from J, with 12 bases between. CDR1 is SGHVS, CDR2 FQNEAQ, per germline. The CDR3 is CASSLGQSGYGYTF. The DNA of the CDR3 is TGTGCCAGCAGCTTGGGACAAAGCGGCTATGGCTACACCTTC.

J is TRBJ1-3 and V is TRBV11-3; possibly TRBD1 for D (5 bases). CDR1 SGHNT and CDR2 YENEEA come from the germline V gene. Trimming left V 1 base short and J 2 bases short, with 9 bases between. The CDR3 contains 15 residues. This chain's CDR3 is CASSLGGSTGNTIYF. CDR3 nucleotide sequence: TGTGCCAGCAGCTTAGGGGGCAGTACTGGAAACACCATATATTTT.

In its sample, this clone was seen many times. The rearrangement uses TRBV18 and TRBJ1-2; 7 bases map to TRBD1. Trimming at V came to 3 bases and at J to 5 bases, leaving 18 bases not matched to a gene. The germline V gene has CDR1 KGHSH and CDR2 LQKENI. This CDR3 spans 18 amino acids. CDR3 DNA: TGTGCCAGCTCACCCAAAACAGGGGACTCTCAGTACAAATATGGCTACACCTTC. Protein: CASSPKTGDSQYKYGYTF.

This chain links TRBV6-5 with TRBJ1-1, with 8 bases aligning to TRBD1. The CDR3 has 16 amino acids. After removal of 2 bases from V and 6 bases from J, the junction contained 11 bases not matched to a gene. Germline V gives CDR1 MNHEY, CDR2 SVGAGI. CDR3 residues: CASSYGETGVLPEAFF. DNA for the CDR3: TGTGCCAGCAGTTACGGCGAGACAGGGGTGTTGCCTGAAGCTTTCTTT.

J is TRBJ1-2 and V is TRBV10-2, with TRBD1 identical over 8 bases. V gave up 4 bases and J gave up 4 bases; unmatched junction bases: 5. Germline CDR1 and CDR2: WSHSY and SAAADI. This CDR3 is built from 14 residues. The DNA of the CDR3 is TGCGCCAGCAGTGGGACAGGGCTGGGCTATGGCTACACCTTC. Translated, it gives CASSGTGLGYGYTF.

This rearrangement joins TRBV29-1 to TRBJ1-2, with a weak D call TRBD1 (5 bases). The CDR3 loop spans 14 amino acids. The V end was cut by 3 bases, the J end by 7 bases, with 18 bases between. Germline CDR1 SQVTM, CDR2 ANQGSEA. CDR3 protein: CSVDELGGESGYTF. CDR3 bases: TGCAGCGTTGACGAATTGGGGGGGGAGTCTGGCTACACCTTC.

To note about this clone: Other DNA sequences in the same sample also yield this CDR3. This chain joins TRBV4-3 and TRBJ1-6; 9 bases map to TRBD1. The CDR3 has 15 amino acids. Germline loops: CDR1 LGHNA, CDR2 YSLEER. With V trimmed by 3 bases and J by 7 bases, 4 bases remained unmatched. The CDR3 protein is CASSQTGTGNSPLHF. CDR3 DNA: TGCGCCAGCAGCCAGACCGGGACAGGGAATTCACCCCTCCACTTT.

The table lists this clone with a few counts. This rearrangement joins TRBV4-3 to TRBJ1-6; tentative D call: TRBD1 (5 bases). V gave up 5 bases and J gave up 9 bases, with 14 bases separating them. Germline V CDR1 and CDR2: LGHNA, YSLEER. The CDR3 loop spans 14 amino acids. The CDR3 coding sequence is TGCGCCAGCAGCAAGGGGCAAATTAGTTCACCCCTCCACTTT. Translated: CASSKGQISSPLHF.

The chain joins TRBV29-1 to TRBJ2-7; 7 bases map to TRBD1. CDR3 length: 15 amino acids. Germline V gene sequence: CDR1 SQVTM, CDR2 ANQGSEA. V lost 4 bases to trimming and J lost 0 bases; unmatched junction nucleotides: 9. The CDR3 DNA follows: TGCAGCGTTGCCGCCCGGCGACAGGGCTCCTACGAGCAGTACTTC. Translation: CSVAARRQGSYEQYF.

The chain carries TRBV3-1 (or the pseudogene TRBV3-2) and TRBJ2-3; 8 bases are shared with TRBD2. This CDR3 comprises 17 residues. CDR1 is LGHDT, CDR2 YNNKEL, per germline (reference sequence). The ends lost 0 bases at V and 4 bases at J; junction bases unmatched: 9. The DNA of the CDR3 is TGTGCCAGCAGCCAAGATCCTCGTAGCGGGGATGCAGATACGCAGTATTTT. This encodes CASSQDPRSGDADTQYF.

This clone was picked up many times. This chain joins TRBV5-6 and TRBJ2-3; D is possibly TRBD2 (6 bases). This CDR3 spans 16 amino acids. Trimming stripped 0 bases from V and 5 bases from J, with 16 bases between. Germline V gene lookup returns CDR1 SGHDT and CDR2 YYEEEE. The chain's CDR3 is CASSLDMGGEVDTQYF. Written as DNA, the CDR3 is TGTGCCAGCAGCTTGGATATGGGCGGGGAGGTAGATACGCAGTATTTT. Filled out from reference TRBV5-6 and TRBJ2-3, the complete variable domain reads DAGVTQSPTHLIKTRGQQVTLRCSPKSGHDTVSWYQQALGQGPQFIFQYYEEEERQRGNFPDRFSGHQFPNYSSELNVNALLLGDSALYLCASSLDMGGEVDTQYFGPGTRLTVL.

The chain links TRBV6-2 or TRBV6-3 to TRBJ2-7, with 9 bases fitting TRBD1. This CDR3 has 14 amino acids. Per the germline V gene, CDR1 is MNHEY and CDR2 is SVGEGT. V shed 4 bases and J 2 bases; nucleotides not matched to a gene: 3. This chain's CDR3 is CASSSGQGAYEQYF. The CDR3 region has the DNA TGTGCCAGCAGTTCGGGACAGGGCGCCTACGAGCAGTACTTC.

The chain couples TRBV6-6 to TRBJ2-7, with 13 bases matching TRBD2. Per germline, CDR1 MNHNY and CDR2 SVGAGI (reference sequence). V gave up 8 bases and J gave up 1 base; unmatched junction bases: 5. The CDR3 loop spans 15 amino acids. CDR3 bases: TGTGCCAGCCGACTAGCGGGGGGACAATCCTACGAGCAGTACTTC. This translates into CASRLAGGQSYEQYF.

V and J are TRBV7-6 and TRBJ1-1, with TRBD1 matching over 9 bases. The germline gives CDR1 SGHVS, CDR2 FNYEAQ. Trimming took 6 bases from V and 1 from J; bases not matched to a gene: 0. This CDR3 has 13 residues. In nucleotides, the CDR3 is TGTGCCAGCAGGGGACAGGGGAACACTGAAGCTTTCTTT. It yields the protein CASRGQGNTEAFF.

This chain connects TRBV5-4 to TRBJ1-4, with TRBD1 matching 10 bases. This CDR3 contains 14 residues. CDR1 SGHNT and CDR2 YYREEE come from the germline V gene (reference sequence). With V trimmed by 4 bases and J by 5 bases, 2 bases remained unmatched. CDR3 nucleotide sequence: TGTGCCAGCAGCCGGGACAGGGGAAATGAAAAACTGTTTTTT. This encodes CASSRDRGNEKLFF.

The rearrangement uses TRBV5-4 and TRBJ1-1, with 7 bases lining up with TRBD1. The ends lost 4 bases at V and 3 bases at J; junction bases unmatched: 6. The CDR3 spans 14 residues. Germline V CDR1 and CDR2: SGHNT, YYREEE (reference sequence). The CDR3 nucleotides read TGTGCCAGCAGCGGGACAGTCTTGGACACTGAAGCTTTCTTT. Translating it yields CASSGTVLDTEAFF.

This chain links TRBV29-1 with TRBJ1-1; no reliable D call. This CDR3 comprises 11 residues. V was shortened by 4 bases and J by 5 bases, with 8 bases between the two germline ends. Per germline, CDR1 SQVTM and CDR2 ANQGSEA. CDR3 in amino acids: CSVAPGTEAFF. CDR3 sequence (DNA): TGCAGCGTTGCGCCCGGGACTGAAGCTTTCTTT.

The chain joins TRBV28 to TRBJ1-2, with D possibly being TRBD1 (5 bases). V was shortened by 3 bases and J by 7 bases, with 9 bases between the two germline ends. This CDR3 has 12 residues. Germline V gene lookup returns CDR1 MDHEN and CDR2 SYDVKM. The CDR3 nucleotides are TGTGCCAGCAGTTTTGGGGCAATTGGCTACACCTTC. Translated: CASSFGAIGYTF.